This T cell receptor beta chain emerged from a study of human T cells and chemical hapten exposure. Across the study: DPC at 0.01% went onto the upper back in patch tests, read at 6 days. Patients, chiefly female, had alopecia areata, totalis or universalis. Points from the study as a whole: Healthy individuals' immune responses may differ from those of donors, who had alopecia.

Notes on this clonotype: Its antigen is undetermined.

Per the original data handling: Across samples, TCR counts had a median of 95,638 and ranged from roughly 23,224 to 700,000. TCRdb passed the RACE reads through MiXCR, listing each CDR3 protein once. TCRdb, not the original authors, processed these V and J calls. The table shows approximately 370,000 distinct CDR3 sequences, with approximately 5% occurring only once. Time point indicated: pre-sensitization, week 0. Treatment: therapeutic diphenylcyclopropenone sensitization with weekly scalp DPC. The sequences come from whole blood, collected in connection with sensitization to the hapten diphenylcyclopropenone (DPC). The sequence was obtained from a woman younger than 30 with alopecia areata. Some clones in this sample may be carry-over from other donors' samples.

This CDR3 is CSVRDSHNEQFF. CDR3 nucleotides: TGCAGCGTCCGGGACAGTCACAATGAGCAGTTCTTC. V is TRBV29-1 and J is TRBJ2-1; 7 nucleotides align to TRBD1. There are 12 residues in the CDR3. Germline values: CDR1 SQVTM, CDR2 ANQGSEA. The ends lost 6 bases at V and 5 bases at J; junction bases unmatched: 4.